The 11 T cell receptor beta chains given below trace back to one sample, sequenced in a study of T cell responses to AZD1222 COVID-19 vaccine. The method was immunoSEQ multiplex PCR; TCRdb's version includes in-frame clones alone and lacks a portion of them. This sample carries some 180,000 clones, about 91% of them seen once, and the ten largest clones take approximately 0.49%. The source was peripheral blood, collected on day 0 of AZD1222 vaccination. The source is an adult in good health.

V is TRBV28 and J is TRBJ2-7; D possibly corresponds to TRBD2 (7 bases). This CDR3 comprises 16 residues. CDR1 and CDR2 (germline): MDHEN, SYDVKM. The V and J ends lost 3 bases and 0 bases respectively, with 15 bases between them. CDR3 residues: CASSLGGGGHSYEQYF. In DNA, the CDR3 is TGTGCCAGCAGTTTGGGAGGGGGGGGCCACTCCTACGAGCAGTACTTC. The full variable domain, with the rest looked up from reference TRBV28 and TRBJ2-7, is DVKVTQSSRYLVKRTGEKVFLECVQDMDHENMFWYRQDPGLGLRLIYFSYDVKMKEKGDIPEGYSVSREKKERFSLILESASTNQTSMYLCASSLGGGGHSYEQYFGPGTRLTVT.

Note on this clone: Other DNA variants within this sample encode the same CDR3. The CDR3 spells CASSESGSSYNEQFF. CDR3 sequence (DNA): TGCGCCAGCAGTGAAAGCGGGAGCTCCTACAATGAGCAGTTCTTC. The genes are TRBV10-1 and TRBJ2-1; 8 nucleotides match TRBD2. The CDR3 is made up of 15 amino acids. The germline V gene encodes CDR1 WNHNN and CDR2 SYGVQD (reference sequence). Trimming removed 3 bases from V and 0 bases from J; junction bases left unmatched: 1.

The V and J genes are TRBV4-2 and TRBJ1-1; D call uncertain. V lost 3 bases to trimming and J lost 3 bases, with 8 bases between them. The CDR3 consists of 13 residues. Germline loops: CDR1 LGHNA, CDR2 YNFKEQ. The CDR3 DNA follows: TGTGCCAGCAGCCATGCTCTTGACACTGAAGCTTTCTTT. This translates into CASSHALDTEAFF.

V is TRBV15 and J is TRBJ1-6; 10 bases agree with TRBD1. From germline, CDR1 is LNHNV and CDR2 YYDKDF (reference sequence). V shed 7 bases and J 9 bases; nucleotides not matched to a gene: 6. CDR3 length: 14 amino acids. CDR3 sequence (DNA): TGTGCCACCACCCAGACAGGGGGCATTTCACCCCTCCACTTT. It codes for CATTQTGGISPLHF.

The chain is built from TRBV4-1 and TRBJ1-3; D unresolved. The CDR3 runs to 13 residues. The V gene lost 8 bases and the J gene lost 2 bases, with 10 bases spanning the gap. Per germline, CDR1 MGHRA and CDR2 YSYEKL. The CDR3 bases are TGCGCCAGCTCCGGGGTGCCTGGAAACACCATATATTTT. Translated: CASSGVPGNTIYF.

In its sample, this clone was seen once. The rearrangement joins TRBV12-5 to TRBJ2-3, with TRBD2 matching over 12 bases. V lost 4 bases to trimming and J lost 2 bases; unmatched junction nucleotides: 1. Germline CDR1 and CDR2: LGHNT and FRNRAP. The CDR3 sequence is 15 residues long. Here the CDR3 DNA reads TGTGCTAGTGGTTCTAGCGGGAGGGCCACAGATACGCAGTATTTT. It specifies CASGSSGRATDTQYF.

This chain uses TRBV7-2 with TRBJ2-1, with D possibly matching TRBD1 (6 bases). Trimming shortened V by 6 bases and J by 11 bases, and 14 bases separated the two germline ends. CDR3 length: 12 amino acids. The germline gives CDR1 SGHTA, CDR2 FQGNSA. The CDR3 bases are TGTGCCAGCAGTCCCCCGGGACAAAAGCAGTTCTTC. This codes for CASSPPGQKQFF. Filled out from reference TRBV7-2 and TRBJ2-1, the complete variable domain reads GAGVSQSPSNKVTEKGKDVELRCDPISGHTALYWYRQSLGQGLEFLIYFQGNSAPDKSGLPSDRFSAERTGGSVSTLTIQRTQQEDSAVYLCASSPPGQKQFFGPGTRLTVL.

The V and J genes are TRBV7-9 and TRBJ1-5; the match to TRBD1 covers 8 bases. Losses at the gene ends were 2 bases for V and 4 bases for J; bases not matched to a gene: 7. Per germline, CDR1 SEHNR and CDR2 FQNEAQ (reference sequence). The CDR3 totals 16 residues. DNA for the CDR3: TGTGCCAGCAGCTTAAACAGGGGGGCAAATAATCAGCCCCAGCATTTT. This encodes CASSLNRGANNQPQHF.

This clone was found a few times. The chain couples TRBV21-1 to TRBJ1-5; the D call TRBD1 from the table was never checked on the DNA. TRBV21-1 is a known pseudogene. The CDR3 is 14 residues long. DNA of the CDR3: TGTGCCAACCGGACAGGGTATAGCAATCAGCCCCAGCATTTT. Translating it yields CANRTGYSNQPQHF.

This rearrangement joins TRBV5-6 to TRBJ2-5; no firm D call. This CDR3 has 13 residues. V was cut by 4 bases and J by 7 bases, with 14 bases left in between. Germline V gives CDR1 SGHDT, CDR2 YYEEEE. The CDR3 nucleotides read TGTGCCAGCAGCCCCGGGCCCCCTGGGACCCAGTACTTC. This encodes CASSPGPPGTQYF.

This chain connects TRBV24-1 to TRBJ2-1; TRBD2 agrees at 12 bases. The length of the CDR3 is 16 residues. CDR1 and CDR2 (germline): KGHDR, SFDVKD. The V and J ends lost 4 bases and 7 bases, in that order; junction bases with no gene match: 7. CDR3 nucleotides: TGTGCCACCAGTGAGCCGACTAGCGGGAGAAGGAATGAGCAGTTCTTC. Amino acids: CATSEPTSGRRNEQFF.